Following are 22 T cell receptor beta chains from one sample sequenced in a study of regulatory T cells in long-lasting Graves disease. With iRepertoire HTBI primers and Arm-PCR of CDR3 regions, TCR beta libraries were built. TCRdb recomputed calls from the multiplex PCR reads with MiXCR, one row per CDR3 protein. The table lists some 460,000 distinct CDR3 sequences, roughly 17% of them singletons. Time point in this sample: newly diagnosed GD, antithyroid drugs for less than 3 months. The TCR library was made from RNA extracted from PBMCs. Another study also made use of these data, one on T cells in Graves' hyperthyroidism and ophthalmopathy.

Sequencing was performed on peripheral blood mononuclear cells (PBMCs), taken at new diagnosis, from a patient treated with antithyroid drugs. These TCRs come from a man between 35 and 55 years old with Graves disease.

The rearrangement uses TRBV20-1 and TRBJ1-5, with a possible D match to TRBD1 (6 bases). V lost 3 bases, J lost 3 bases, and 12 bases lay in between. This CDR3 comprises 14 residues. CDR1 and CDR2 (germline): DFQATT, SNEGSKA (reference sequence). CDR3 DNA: TGCAGTGCTAGGGGCAGGGGAAACAATCAGCCCCAGCATTTT. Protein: CSARGRGNNQPQHF.

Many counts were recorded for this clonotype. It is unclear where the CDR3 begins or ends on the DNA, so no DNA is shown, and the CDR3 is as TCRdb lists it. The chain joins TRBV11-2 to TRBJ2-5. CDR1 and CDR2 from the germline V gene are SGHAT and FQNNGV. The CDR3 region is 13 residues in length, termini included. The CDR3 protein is CASSLRFGETQYF.

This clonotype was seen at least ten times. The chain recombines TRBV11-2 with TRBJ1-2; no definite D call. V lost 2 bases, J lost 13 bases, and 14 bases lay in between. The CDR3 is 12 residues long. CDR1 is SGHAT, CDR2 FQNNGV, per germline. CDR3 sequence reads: CASSLWADRSTF. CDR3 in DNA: TGTGCCAGCAGCTTATGGGCAGATCGGTCCACCTTC.

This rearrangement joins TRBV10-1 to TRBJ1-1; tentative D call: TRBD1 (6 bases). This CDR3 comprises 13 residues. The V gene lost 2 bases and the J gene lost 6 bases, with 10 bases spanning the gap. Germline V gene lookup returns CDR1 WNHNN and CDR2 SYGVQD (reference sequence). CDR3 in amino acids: CASSETGRPEAFF. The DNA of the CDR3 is TGCGCCAGCAGTGAGACAGGGAGGCCTGAAGCTTTCTTT.

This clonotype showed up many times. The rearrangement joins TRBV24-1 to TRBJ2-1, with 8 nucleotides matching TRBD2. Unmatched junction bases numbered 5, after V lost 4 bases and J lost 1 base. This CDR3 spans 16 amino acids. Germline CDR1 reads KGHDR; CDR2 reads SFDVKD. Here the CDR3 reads CATSEPTSGSYNEQFF. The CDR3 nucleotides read TGTGCCACCAGTGAACCCACTAGCGGTTCCTACAATGAGCAGTTCTTC.

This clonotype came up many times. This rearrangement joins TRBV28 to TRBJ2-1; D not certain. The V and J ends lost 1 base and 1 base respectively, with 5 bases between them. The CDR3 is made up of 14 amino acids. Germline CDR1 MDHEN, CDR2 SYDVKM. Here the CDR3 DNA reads TGTGCCAGCAGTTTATACGGATCCTACAATGAGCAGTTCTTC. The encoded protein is CASSLYGSYNEQFF.

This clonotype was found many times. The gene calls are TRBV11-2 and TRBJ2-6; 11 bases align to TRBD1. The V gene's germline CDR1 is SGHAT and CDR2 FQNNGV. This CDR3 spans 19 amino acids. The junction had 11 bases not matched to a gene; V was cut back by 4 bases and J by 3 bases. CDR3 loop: CASSSFPGQGVFGANVLTF. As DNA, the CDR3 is TGTGCCAGCAGCTCTTTCCCGGGACAGGGGGTTTTTGGGGCCAACGTCCTGACTTTC.

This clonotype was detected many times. The CDR3 protein is CASSVLGSGTGELFF. In DNA form, the CDR3 reads TGTGCCAGCAGTGTGCTTGGTAGCGGGACCGGGGAGCTGTTTTTT. The genes are TRBV28 and TRBJ2-2; 7 positions match TRBD2. The CDR3 length is 15 residues. Per germline, CDR1 MDHEN and CDR2 SYDVKM. Trimming removed 5 bases from V and 5 bases from J; junction bases left unmatched: 8.

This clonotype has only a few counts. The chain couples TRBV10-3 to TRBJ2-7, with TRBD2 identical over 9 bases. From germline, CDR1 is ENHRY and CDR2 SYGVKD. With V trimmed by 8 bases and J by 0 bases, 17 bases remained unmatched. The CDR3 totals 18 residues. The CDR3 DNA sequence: TGTGCCATCTCCGCGGGGCAGCGGGAGGATCGTTACTCCTACGAGCAGTACTTC. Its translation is CAISAGQREDRYSYEQYF.

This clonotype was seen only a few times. The DNA for the CDR3 is TGTGCCTGGAGTGAACCGTACGGACAGAAAGCTTTCTTT. It is translated as CAWSEPYGQKAFF. V and J are TRBV30 and TRBJ1-1; D perhaps matches TRBD1 (6 bases). The CDR3 has 13 amino acids. Germline CDR1 GTSNPN, CDR2 SVGIG (reference sequence). V was shortened by 1 base and J by 9 bases, with 15 bases between the two germline ends.

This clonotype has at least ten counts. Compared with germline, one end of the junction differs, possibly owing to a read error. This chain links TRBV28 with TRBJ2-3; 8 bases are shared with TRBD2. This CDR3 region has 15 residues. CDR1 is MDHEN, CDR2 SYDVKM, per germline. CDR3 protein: CASSSLSGSADTQYF. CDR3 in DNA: TGCGCCAGCAGCTCCCTCAGCGGGAGCGCAGATACGCAGTATTTT.

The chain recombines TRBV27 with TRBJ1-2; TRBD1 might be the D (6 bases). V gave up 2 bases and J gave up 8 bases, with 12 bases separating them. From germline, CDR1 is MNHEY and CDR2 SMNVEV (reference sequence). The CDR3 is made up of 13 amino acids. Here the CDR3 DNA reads TGTGCCAGCAGTTTACAGGGACACGAGGGCTACACCTTC. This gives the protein CASSLQGHEGYTF.

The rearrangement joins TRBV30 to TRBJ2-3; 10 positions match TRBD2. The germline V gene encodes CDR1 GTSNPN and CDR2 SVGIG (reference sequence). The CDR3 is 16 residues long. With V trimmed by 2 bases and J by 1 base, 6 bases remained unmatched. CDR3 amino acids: CAWSMFGTSGTDTQYF. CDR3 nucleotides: TGTGCCTGGAGTATGTTCGGGACTAGCGGCACAGATACGCAGTATTTT.

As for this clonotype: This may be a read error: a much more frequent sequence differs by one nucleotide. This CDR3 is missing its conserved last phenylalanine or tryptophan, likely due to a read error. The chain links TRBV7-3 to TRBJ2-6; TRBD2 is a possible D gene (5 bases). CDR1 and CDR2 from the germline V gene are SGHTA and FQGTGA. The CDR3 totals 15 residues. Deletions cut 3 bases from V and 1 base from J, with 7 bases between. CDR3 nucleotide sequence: TGTGCCAGCAGCTTCGGGGTGTCTGGGGCCAACGTCCTGACTCTC. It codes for CASSFGVSGANVLTL.

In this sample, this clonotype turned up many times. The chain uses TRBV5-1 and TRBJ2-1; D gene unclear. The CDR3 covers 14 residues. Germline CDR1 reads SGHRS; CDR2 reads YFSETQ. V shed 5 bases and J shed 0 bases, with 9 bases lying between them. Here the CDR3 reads CASRFTDSYNEQFF. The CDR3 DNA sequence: TGCGCCAGCAGATTCACAGACTCCTACAATGAGCAGTTCTTC.

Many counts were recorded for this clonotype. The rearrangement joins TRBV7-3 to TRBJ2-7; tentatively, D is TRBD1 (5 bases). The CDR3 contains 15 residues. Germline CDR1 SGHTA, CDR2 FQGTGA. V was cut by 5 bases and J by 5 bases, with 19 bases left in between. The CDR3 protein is CASSPDTALGDEQYF. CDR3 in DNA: TGTGCCAGCAGCCCCGACACCGCGTTAGGGGACGAGCAGTACTTC.

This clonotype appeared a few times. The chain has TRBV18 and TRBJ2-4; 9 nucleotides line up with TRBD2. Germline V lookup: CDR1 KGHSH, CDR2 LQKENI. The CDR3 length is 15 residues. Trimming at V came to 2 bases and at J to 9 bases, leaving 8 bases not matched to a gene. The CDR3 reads CASSPIAREGVIQYF. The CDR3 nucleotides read TGTGCCAGCTCACCAATCGCGCGGGAGGGGGTCATTCAGTACTTC.

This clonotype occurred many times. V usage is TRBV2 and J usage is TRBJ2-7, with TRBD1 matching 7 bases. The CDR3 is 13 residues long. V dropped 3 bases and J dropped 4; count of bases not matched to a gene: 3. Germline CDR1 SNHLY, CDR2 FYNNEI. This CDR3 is CASSDETGYEQYF. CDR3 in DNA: TGTGCCAGCAGTGATGAGACAGGGTACGAGCAGTACTTC.

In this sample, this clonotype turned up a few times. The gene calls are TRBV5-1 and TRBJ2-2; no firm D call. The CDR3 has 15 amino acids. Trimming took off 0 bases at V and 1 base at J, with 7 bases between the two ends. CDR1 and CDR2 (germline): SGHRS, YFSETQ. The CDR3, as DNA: TGCGCCAGCAGCTTGGACACCCGGAACACCGGGGAGCTGTTTTTT. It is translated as CASSLDTRNTGELFF.

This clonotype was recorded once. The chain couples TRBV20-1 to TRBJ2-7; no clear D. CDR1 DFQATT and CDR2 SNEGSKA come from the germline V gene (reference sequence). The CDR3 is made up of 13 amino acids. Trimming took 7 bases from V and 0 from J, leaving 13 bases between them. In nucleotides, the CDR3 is TGCAGTGGTGGTTTGCAGAGCTCCTACGAGCAGTACTTC. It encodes CSGGLQSSYEQYF.

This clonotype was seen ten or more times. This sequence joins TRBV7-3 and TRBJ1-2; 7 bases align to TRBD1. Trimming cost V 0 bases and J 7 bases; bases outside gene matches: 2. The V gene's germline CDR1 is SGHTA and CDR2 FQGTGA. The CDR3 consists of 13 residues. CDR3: CASSLTGGTGYTF. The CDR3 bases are TGTGCCAGCAGCTTAACAGGGGGCACTGGCTACACCTTC.

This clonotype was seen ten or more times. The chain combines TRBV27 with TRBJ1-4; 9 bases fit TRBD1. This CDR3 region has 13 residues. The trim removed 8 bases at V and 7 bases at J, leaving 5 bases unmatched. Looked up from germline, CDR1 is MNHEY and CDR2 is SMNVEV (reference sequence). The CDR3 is CASRRQGGEKLFF. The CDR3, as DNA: TGTGCCAGCCGGAGACAGGGGGGTGAAAAACTGTTTTTT.